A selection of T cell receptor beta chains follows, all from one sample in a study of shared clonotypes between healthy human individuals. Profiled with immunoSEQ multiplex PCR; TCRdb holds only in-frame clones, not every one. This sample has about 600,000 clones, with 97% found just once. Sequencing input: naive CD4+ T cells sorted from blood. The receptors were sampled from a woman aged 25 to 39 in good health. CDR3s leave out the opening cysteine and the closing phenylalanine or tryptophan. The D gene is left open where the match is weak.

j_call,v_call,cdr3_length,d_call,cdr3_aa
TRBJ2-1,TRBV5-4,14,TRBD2,ASSGGSGRKIEEQF
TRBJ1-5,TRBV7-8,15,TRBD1,ASSSGQAFYSNQPQH
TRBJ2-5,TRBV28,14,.,ASTPRIKSGGETQY
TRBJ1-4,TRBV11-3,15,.,ASGPRAGLATNEKLF
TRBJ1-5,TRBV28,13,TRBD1,ASSLGTGFSQPQH
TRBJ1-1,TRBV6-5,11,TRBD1,ASSRGQGTEAF
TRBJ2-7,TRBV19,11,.,ASSARESGEQY
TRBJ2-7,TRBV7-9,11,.,ASSREWEREQY
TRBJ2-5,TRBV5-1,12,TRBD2,ASSPGTSGETQY
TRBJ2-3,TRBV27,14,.,ASSLLGGPSTDTQY
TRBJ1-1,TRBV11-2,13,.,ASSLAPQFNTEAF
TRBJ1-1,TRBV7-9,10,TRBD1,ASRDRDTEAF
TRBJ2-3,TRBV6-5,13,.,ASSYGGGSTDTQY
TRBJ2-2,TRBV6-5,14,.,ASSYSRQQNTGELF
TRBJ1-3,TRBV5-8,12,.,ASETFSSGNTIY